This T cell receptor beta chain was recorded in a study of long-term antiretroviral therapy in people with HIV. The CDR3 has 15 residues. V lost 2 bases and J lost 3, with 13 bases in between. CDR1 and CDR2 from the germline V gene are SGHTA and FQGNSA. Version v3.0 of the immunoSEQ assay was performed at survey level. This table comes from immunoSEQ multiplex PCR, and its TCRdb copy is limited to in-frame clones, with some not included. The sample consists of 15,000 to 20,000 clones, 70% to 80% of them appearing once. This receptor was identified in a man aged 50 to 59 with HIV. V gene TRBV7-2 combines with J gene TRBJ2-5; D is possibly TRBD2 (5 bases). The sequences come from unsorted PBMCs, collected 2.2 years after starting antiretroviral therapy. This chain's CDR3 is CASSLRGWGKETQYF. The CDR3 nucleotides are TGTGCCAGCAGCTTACGGGGTTGGGGAAAAGAGACCCAGTACTTC.